Here is one TCR beta chain with its context. The sample originates from a study of control samples from healthy donors and cancer patients. The CDR3 consists of 15 residues. The trim removed 6 bases at V and 6 bases at J, leaving 13 bases unmatched. Looked up from germline, CDR1 is LGHDT and CDR2 is YNNKEL (reference sequence). Produced via immunoSEQ multiplex PCR; TCRdb's table is partial and in-frame only. The sample shows 100,000 or so clones, 79% of them seen only once. The chain recombines TRBV3-1 (or the pseudogene TRBV3-2) with TRBJ2-7, with TRBD1 matching over 8 bases. The receptor's source is a woman aged 25 to 45 in good health. Sequences were obtained from blood. CDR3 protein: CASRDRDRTFVEQYF. The DNA for the CDR3 is TGTGCCAGCAGGGACCGGGACAGGACCTTTGTCGAGCAGTACTTC.